Listed below are T cell receptor beta chains from one sample, sequenced in a study of T cells in Graves' hyperthyroidism and ophthalmopathy. Each CDR3 protein is one row after TCRdb ran MiXCR on the multiplex PCR reads. This sample has around 500,000 distinct CDR3 sequences, with over 13% found just once. Sequencing was performed on blood. The receptor source for this set is a woman under 30 with Graves' hyperthyroidism. Both conserved end residues are part of each CDR3. The order of the fields is clone size, D gene, V gene, J gene, CDR3 DNA, CDR3 protein. The D gene is left open where the match is weak. The size field is filled for only some rows; it gives once, few, many or a size class.

clone_size: many; d_call: -; v_call: TRBV12-3/TRBV12-4; j_call: TRBJ2-1; cdr3_nt: TGTGCCAGCAGTCGGACTGCAAGTGAGCAGTTCTTC; cdr3_aa: CASSRTASEQFF
clone_size: few; d_call: -; v_call: TRBV12-3/TRBV12-4; j_call: TRBJ1-4; cdr3_nt: TGTGCCAGCACCCCCGGATTCGAACTGTTTTTT; cdr3_aa: CASTPGFELFF
clone_size: few; d_call: -; v_call: TRBV12-3/TRBV12-4; j_call: TRBJ2-5; cdr3_nt: TGTGCCAGCAGGGAGGAAGGGGTCCGGGAGACCCAGTACTTC; cdr3_aa: CASREEGVRETQYF
clone_size: many; d_call: -; v_call: TRBV7-9; j_call: TRBJ2-7; cdr3_nt: TGTGCCAGCAGCTCACTTGCCCCCGCCCTGGGCGAGCAGTACTTC; cdr3_aa: CASSSLAPALGEQYF
clone_size: many; d_call: -; v_call: TRBV27; j_call: TRBJ2-2; cdr3_nt: TGTGCCAGCAGTCGAGCCGGGGAGCTGTTTTTT; cdr3_aa: CASSRAGELFF
clone_size: -; d_call: -; v_call: TRBV3-1; j_call: TRBJ2-6; cdr3_nt: TGTGCCAGCAGCCAAGATGCGGTAGGGGCCAACGTCCTGACTTTC; cdr3_aa: CASSQDAVGANVLTF
clone_size: many; d_call: -; v_call: TRBV11-2; j_call: TRBJ2-4; cdr3_nt: TGTGCCAGCAGCCCCGGGAGGGGGCGAAAAAACATTCAGTACTTC; cdr3_aa: CASSPGRGRKNIQYF
clone_size: many; d_call: -; v_call: TRBV14; j_call: TRBJ2-3; cdr3_nt: TGTGCCAGCAGCCAAGCGCGACAGCCCACAGATACGCAGTATTTT; cdr3_aa: CASSQARQPTDTQYF
clone_size: many; d_call: -; v_call: TRBV11-3; j_call: TRBJ2-3; cdr3_nt: TGTGCCAGCAGCTCCTTTATAGCGGTACACACCACAGATACGCAGTATTTT; cdr3_aa: CASSSFIAVHTTDTQYF
clone_size: many; d_call: TRBD2; v_call: TRBV27; j_call: TRBJ2-4; cdr3_nt: TGTGCCAGCAGTTTCCGACGGGAGGGGAACATTCAGTACTTC; cdr3_aa: CASSFRREGNIQYF
clone_size: -; d_call: -; v_call: TRBV3-1; j_call: TRBJ2-3; cdr3_nt: TGTGCCAGCAGCCGAAACCCGGGACCAAACACAGATGCGCAGTATTTT; cdr3_aa: CASSRNPGPNTDAQYF
clone_size: many; d_call: TRBD2; v_call: TRBV5-1; j_call: TRBJ2-1; cdr3_nt: TGCGCCAGCAGCTACGTCCTAGCGGGAGGGGGTGAGCAGTTCTTC; cdr3_aa: CASSYVLAGGGEQFF
clone_size: -; d_call: TRBD2; v_call: TRBV11-3; j_call: TRBJ2-1; cdr3_nt: TGTGCCAGCAGCCCGACGGGACTAGCGGCAATATACAATGAGCAGTTCTTC; cdr3_aa: CASSPTGLAAIYNEQFF
clone_size: many; d_call: -; v_call: TRBV15; j_call: TRBJ1-2; cdr3_nt: TGTGCCACCAGCAGATATACCGTAGAAAGCTATGGCTACACCTTC; cdr3_aa: CATSRYTVESYGYTF
clone_size: few; d_call: -; v_call: TRBV11-1; j_call: TRBJ1-1; cdr3_nt: TGTGCCAGCCAGCAGCTGTATTCTAGGTCCAGCACTGAAGCTTTCTTT; cdr3_aa: CASQQLYSRSSTEAFF
clone_size: few; d_call: -; v_call: TRBV5-4; j_call: TRBJ2-5; cdr3_nt: TGTGCCAGCAGCTGGCGGGACAGATGGGAAGAGACCCAGTACTTC; cdr3_aa: CASSWRDRWEETQYF
clone_size: -; d_call: TRBD1; v_call: TRBV7-9; j_call: TRBJ2-2; cdr3_nt: TGTGCCAGCAGGACAGGGTCGAACACCGGGGAGCTGTTTTTT; cdr3_aa: CASRTGSNTGELFF
clone_size: many; d_call: -; v_call: TRBV11-1; j_call: TRBJ2-3; cdr3_nt: TGTGCCAGCACTCTGAGCATTGGCGGTAGCACAGATACGCAGTATTTT; cdr3_aa: CASTLSIGGSTDTQYF
clone_size: many; d_call: -; v_call: TRBV12-3/TRBV12-4; j_call: TRBJ2-1; cdr3_nt: TGTGCCAGCAGTTTGGCTGTGGCTATTGAGCAGTTCTTC; cdr3_aa: CASSLAVAIEQFF
clone_size: many; d_call: TRBD2; v_call: TRBV12-3/TRBV12-4; j_call: TRBJ2-5; cdr3_nt: TGTGCCAGCAGTCCCGGAGCGAGACTAGCGGGAGGCCAGGAGACCCAGTACTTC; cdr3_aa: CASSPGARLAGGQETQYF
clone_size: many; d_call: -; v_call: TRBV7-2; j_call: TRBJ2-7; cdr3_nt: TGTGCCAGCAGCCGCCAGGGGCGCTCCTACGAGCAGTACTTC; cdr3_aa: CASSRQGRSYEQYF
clone_size: many; d_call: -; v_call: TRBV27; j_call: TRBJ2-2; cdr3_nt: TGTGCCAGCAGTTTTCTTCGCAGGGTCACCGGGGAGCTGTTTTTT; cdr3_aa: CASSFLRRVTGELFF
clone_size: many; d_call: -; v_call: TRBV19; j_call: TRBJ1-1; cdr3_nt: TGTGCCAGTTGGTCGGACAGCGATATGAACACTGAAGCTTTCTTT; cdr3_aa: CASWSDSDMNTEAFF
clone_size: many; d_call: TRBD2; v_call: TRBV28; j_call: TRBJ2-1; cdr3_nt: TGTGCCAGCAGCGTTGGCGGCGGGAGGGCAAATGAGCAGTTCTTC; cdr3_aa: CASSVGGGRANEQFF
clone_size: many; d_call: -; v_call: TRBV11-3; j_call: TRBJ2-2; cdr3_nt: TGTGCCAGCAGCATGCCGGGACTGGAGACCGGGGAGCTGTTTTTT; cdr3_aa: CASSMPGLETGELFF
clone_size: many; d_call: TRBD1; v_call: TRBV28; j_call: TRBJ2-7; cdr3_nt: TGTGCCAGCAGTTTTCAGGGGGTGAGGTCCTACGAGCAGTACTTC; cdr3_aa: CASSFQGVRSYEQYF
clone_size: -; d_call: -; v_call: TRBV19; j_call: TRBJ1-1; cdr3_nt: TGTGCCAGTACTGCCTACACTGAAGCTTTCTTT; cdr3_aa: CASTAYTEAFF
clone_size: many; d_call: TRBD2; v_call: TRBV5-5; j_call: TRBJ2-2; cdr3_nt: TGTGCCAGCAGCTTGGAACTAGCGGGAGGGCCCAACACCGGGGAGCTGTTTTTT; cdr3_aa: CASSLELAGGPNTGELFF
clone_size: many; d_call: -; v_call: TRBV12-3/TRBV12-4; j_call: TRBJ2-3; cdr3_nt: TGTGCCAGCAGTGAGCGACGTAGCACAGATACGCAGTATTTT; cdr3_aa: CASSERRSTDTQYF
clone_size: -; d_call: TRBD1; v_call: TRBV10-3; j_call: TRBJ2-2; cdr3_nt: TGTGCCATCAGTGAAGACGGACAGGGAGACACCGGGGAGCTGTTTTTT; cdr3_aa: CAISEDGQGDTGELFF
clone_size: few; d_call: -; v_call: TRBV6-1; j_call: TRBJ2-7; cdr3_nt: TGTGCCAGCGGGGAAAGCAGAAGCTCCTACGAGCAGTACTTC; cdr3_aa: CASGESRSSYEQYF
clone_size: many; d_call: -; v_call: TRBV12-3/TRBV12-4; j_call: TRBJ1-5; cdr3_nt: TGTGCCAGCAGTGTACAGGGTTATCAGCCCCAGCATTTT; cdr3_aa: CASSVQGYQPQHF
clone_size: few; d_call: TRBD1; v_call: TRBV7-9; j_call: TRBJ1-2; cdr3_nt: TGTGCCAGCAGCTTGACAGGGGCTAGAGGCTACACCTTC; cdr3_aa: CASSLTGARGYTF
clone_size: -; d_call: -; v_call: TRBV27; j_call: TRBJ1-4; cdr3_nt: TGTGCCAGCAGTTTATACGGCAATTGGAATGAAAAACTGTTTTTT; cdr3_aa: CASSLYGNWNEKLFF
clone_size: many; d_call: TRBD2; v_call: TRBV27; j_call: TRBJ2-3; cdr3_nt: TGTGCCAGCAGTGTGATGACTAGCGGGAGTAGGACAGATACGCAGTATTTT; cdr3_aa: CASSVMTSGSRTDTQYF
clone_size: few; d_call: -; v_call: TRBV9; j_call: TRBJ2-1; cdr3_nt: TGTGCCAGCAGCGTAGTGGGACGTACAGATGAGCAGTTCTTC; cdr3_aa: CASSVVGRTDEQFF
clone_size: -; d_call: TRBD2; v_call: TRBV20-1; j_call: TRBJ2-1; cdr3_nt: TGCAGTGCTAGAGCTCCTAGCGGGGCTTACAATGAGCAGTTCTTC; cdr3_aa: CSARAPSGAYNEQFF
clone_size: -; d_call: -; v_call: TRBV5-1; j_call: TRBJ1-2; cdr3_nt: TGCGCCAGCAGCTTGGAGGTCGGCGAAACCTATGGCTACACCTTC; cdr3_aa: CASSLEVGETYGYTF
clone_size: -; d_call: -; v_call: TRBV12-3/TRBV12-4; j_call: TRBJ1-2; cdr3_nt: TGTGCCAGCAGTTTTCAGGGTTATGGCTACGCCTTC; cdr3_aa: CASSFQGYGYAF
clone_size: few; d_call: TRBD1; v_call: TRBV6-1; j_call: TRBJ1-6; cdr3_nt: TGTGCCAGCAGAGACTCCCGGGACAGGCCTAATTCACCCCTCCACTTT; cdr3_aa: CASRDSRDRPNSPLHF
clone_size: many; d_call: TRBD2; v_call: TRBV6-1; j_call: TRBJ2-1; cdr3_nt: TGTGCCAGCAGTTCCCTAGGGACTAGATGGAATGAGCAGTTCTTC; cdr3_aa: CASSSLGTRWNEQFF
clone_size: many; d_call: -; v_call: TRBV3-1; j_call: TRBJ1-3; cdr3_nt: TGTGCCAGCAGCCAGCGAGGCACCGTGGTCGGAAACACCATATATTTT; cdr3_aa: CASSQRGTVVGNTIYF
clone_size: -; d_call: TRBD1; v_call: TRBV20-1; j_call: TRBJ1-5; cdr3_nt: TGCAGTGCTAGAATCCAGGGGGCTCTGAATCAGCCCCAGCATTTT; cdr3_aa: CSARIQGALNQPQHF
clone_size: many; d_call: -; v_call: TRBV6-1; j_call: TRBJ1-1; cdr3_nt: TGCGCCAGCAGCCCCCCGGCCAATACTGAAGCTTTCTTT; cdr3_aa: CASSPPANTEAFF
clone_size: -; d_call: -; v_call: TRBV18; j_call: TRBJ1-2; cdr3_nt: TGTGCCAGCTCACCCAGCCCCAATTCAAACTATGGCTACACCTTC; cdr3_aa: CASSPSPNSNYGYTF
clone_size: once; d_call: -; v_call: TRBV20-1; j_call: TRBJ1-2; cdr3_nt: TGCAGTGCTAGGGGGGGGGCGAGTGATGGCTACACCTTC; cdr3_aa: CSARGGASDGYTF
clone_size: few; d_call: -; v_call: TRBV7-2; j_call: TRBJ1-1; cdr3_nt: TGTGCCAGCAGTCTTCTTTCCGGGACCCAGGGGACTGAAGCTTTCTTT; cdr3_aa: CASSLLSGTQGTEAFF
clone_size: many; d_call: TRBD1; v_call: TRBV20-1; j_call: TRBJ1-2; cdr3_nt: TGCAGTGCTCCCGGGACAGGATATGGCTACACCTTC; cdr3_aa: CSAPGTGYGYTF
clone_size: -; d_call: TRBD1; v_call: TRBV5-8; j_call: TRBJ2-1; cdr3_nt: TGTGCCAGCAGCTTCGGGACAGAAAAACCCTCCTACAATGAGCAGTTCTTC; cdr3_aa: CASSFGTEKPSYNEQFF
clone_size: many; d_call: TRBD2; v_call: TRBV27; j_call: TRBJ2-5; cdr3_nt: TGTGCCAGCAGTTTATCGAACGGGAGGCGGGAGACCCAGTACTTC; cdr3_aa: CASSLSNGRRETQYF